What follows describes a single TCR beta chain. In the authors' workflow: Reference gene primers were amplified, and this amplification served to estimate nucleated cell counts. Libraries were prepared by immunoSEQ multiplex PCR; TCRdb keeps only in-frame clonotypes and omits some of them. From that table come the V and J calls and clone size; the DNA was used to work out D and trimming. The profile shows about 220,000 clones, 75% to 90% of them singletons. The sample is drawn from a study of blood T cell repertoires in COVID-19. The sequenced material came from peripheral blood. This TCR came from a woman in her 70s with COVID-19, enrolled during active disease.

The chain's CDR3 is CASSRLAASQETQYF. The DNA of the CDR3 is TGTGCCAGCAGCCGACTAGCGGCCTCCCAAGAGACCCAGTACTTC. The rearrangement joins TRBV5-4 to TRBJ2-5; 9 bases fit TRBD2. Germline CDR1 SGHNT, CDR2 YYREEE (reference sequence). Germline trimming cut 4 bases from V and 1 base from J; bases unmatched to any gene: 5. CDR3 length: 15 amino acids.